This T cell receptor (beta chain) was sequenced during a study of low-dose radiotherapy and immunotherapy resistance in tumors. As for the study in general: Patients of Cohort 1 had 0.5 Gy fractions every 2 weeks, which summed to 6.5 Gy. Intravenous administration to patients comprised nivolumab at 240 mg every two weeks and ipilimumab at 1 mg/kg every six weeks.

The CDR3 length is 17 residues. Trimming removed 3 bases from V and 1 base from J, with 20 bases in between. From germline, CDR1 is SGHDT and CDR2 YYEEEE. Time point denoted: before trial treatment. TRAV- and TRBV-specific primers, spanning alpha and beta chains, primed first-strand cDNA. The authors amplified TCRs for roughly 20 PCR cycles with a constant-region primer and a V-primer adapter. TCRdb used MiXCR to reprocess the reads, holding one entry per CDR3 protein. The sample lists under 90,000 distinct CDR3 sequences; less than 40% were seen once. The sequencing here drew on PBMCs, taken before treatment. The sequence was obtained from a female donor with ovarian cancer. The V and J genes are TRBV5-6 and TRBJ2-7; possibly TRBD1 for D (6 bases). As DNA, the CDR3 is TGTGCCAGCAGCTCAAGGGGCAGGGGCATAATGTCCTACGAGCAGTACTTC. Its translation is CASSSRGRGIMSYEQYF.